This T cell receptor beta chain was captured by sequencing in a study of CD4 T cells in relation to SARS-CoV-2 and coronaviruses (dated by TCRdb to the early 2020s). Turning to the overall study: HLA restriction was mapped for shared crossreactive spike epitopes using patient-derived lymphoblastoid cell lines. At the level of individual TCR clonotypes, the study measured memory CD4+ T cell crossreactivity between SARS-CoV-2 spike protein and common cold coronavirus spike proteins. Samples from three pre-COVID donors and the naive versus memory experiments were sequenced with the Adaptive Biotechnologies TCR-sequencing kit; other data were Illumina-based. Expansion assays from other donors in the study were sequenced with a different, Illumina-based TCR-beta assay.

CD4+ T cells from unexposed donors were collected before the COVID-19 pandemic (2011-2018). Naive and memory CD4+ T cells were separated from cryopreserved PBMCs through CD4 enrichment, which was followed by EasySep naive CD4+ T cell enrichment. Leukapheresis product for the unexposed donors was purchased commercially. Ficoll-Paque PLUS gradient centrifugation was used to isolate PBMCs from either whole blood or leukapheresis product. PBMCs were either used fresh in the expansion assay or cryopreserved at -140 degrees C. The QIAamp Micro DNA Kit was used to extract genomic DNA from the CD4+ T cells. A word on this clone: Its antigen is still unknown. No clone much larger than this one lies a single base away; base qualities are absent.

Deep-resolution immunoSEQ TCR-beta sequencing was performed on DNA from uncultured naive and memory CD4+ T cells. On the study's bioinformatics: During preprocessing, nonproductive sequences were removed, as were CDR3s that did not start with C, did not end with F or W, or were shorter than 7 amino acids. Cultured and uncultured naive and memory CD4+ repertoires were searched for previously identified spike- and CEF-reactive CDR3s. CDR3 homology was quantified as pairwise Levenshtein distance, calculated with the stringdist R package after three terminal residues were trimmed from each end. The source is immuneACCESS, and TCRdb retained only in-frame sequences with V and J called. Part of the clones is not carried over; for the studies checked, unresolved V genes explain less than half of this, and the remainder is unexplained. That table furnishes V, J and clone size, whereas the DNA furnished D and trimming. Present in this sample are under 70,000 clones, more than 80% of which were seen just once. The ten largest clones represent around 1.5% of the sample.

The study at large found these results: The study was constrained by small numbers of patients and of tested TCRs. In about 71% of donors, memory CD4+ clonotypes turned up that crossrecognized SARS-CoV-2 and at least one common cold coronavirus spike. No donor contributed both pre-pandemic and post-infection samples, which limited tracing the source of pre-existing responses. Crossreactive clones showed significantly weaker SARS-CoV-2-driven expansion than monoreactive clones, consistent with antigenic imprinting. Because the crossreactivity analysis focused on spike protein, crossreactivity against other viral proteins was not assessed. Sequencing of naive versus memory cells indicated that the assay detects memory recall responses, not primary responses primed during culture.

The CDR3 contains 13 residues, cysteine and phenylalanine counted. Only CDR3 DNA is held: 39 bases, read in frame from base 1. Between the V and J ends, shortened by 6 bases and 8 bases respectively, the junction contains 11 bases. CDR1 is given as ENHRY and CDR2 as SYGVKD, both from the germline V gene. In this chain, TRBV10-3 is recombined with TRBJ1-6; too little of a D gene remains to name it. The source material was memory CD4+ T cells from PBMCs. The intended sense of this specimen's cell subset or site label: memory (non-naive) CD4+ T cells. The clonotype comes from a human donor in good health. The nucleotide sequence reads TGTGCCATCAGCCAGGAGAACTATTCACCCCTCCACTTT. It encodes CAISQENYSPLHF.